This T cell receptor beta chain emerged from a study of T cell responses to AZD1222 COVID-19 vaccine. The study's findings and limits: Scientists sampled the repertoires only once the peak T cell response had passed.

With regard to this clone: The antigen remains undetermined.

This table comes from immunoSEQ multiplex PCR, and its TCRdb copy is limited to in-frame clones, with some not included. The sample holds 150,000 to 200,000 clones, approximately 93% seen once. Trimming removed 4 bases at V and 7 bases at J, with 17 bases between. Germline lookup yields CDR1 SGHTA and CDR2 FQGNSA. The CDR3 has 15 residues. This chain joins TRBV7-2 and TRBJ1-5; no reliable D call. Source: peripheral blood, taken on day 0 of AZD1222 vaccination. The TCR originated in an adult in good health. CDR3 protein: CASSSISGRAQPQHF. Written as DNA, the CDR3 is TGTGCCAGCAGCTCAATATCCGGGAGGGCACAGCCCCAGCATTTT.